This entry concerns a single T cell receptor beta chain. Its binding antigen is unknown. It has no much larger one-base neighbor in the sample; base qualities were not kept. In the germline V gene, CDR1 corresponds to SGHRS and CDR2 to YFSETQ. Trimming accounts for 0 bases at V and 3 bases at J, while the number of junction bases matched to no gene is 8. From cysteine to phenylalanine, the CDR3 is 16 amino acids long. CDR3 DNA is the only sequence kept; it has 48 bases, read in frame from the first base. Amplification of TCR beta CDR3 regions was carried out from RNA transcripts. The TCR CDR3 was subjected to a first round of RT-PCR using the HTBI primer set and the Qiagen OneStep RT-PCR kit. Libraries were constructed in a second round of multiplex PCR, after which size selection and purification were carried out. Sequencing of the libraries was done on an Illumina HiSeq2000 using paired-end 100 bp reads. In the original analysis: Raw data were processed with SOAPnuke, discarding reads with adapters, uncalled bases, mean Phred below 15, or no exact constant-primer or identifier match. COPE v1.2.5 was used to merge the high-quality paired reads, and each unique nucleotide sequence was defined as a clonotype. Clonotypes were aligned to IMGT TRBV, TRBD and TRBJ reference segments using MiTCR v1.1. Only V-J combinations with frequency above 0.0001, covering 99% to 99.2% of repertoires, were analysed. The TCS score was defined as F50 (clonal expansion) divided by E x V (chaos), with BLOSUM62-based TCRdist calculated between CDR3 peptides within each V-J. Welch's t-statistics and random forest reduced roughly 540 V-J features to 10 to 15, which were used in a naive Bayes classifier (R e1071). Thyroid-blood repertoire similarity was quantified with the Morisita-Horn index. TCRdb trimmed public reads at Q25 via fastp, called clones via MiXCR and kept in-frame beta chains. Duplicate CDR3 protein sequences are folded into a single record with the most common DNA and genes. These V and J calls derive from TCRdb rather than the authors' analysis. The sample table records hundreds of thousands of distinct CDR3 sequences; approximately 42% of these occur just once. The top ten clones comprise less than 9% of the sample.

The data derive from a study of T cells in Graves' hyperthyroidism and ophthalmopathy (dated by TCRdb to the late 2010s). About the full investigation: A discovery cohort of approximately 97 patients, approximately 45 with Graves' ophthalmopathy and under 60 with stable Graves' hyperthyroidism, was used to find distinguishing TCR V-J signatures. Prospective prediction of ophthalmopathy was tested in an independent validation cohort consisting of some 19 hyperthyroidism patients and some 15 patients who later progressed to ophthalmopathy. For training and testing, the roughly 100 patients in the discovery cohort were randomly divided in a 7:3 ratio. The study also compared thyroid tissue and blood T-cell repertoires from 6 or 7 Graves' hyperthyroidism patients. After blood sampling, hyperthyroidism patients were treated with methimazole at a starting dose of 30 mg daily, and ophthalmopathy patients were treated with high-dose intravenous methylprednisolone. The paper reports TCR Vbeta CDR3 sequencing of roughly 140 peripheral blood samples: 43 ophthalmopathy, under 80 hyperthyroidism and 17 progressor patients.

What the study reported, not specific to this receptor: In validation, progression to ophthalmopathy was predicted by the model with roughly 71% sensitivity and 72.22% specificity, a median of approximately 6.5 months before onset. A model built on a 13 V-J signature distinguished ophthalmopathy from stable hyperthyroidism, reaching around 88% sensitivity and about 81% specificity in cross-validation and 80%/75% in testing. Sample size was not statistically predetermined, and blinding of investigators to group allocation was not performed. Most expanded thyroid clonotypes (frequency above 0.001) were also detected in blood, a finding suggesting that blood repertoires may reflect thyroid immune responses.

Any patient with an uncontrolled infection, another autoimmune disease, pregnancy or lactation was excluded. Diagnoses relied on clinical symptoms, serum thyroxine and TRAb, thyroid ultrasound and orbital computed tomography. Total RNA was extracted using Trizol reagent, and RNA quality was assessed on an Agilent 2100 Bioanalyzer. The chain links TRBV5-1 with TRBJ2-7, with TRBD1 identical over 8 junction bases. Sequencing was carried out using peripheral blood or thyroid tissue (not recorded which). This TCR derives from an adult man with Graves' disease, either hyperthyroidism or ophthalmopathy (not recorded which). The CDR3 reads CASSLEVSRGLYEQYF. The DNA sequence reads TGCGCCAGCAGCTTGGAAGTCTCCAGGGGGCTCTACGAGCAGTACTTC.